A single sample is the source of the 16 T cell receptor beta chains below, sequenced in a study of spatial heterogeneity in lung cancer. Specified time point: sample taken at primary tumor resection. TCRdb processed the 5' RACE reads anew with MiXCR; each CDR3 protein has one entry. The repertoire holds tens of thousands of distinct CDR3 sequences, with about 7.6% as singletons. Sequencing used PBMCs, obtained at surgery. Every receptor here comes from a male donor with early-stage non-small cell lung cancer.

This clonotype is medium-sized in the sample. The V and J genes are TRBV3-1 and TRBJ2-1; 14 bases are shared with TRBD2. The J segment lost 5 bases and the V segment lost 4 bases, leaving 1 base of the junction unmatched. The germline V gene has CDR1 LGHDT and CDR2 YNNKEL (reference sequence). The length of the CDR3 is 15 residues. CDR3: CASSPGLAGDNEQFF. Here the CDR3 DNA reads TGTGCCAGCAGCCCGGGACTAGCGGGGGACAATGAGCAGTTCTTC.

The chain has TRBV5-1 and TRBJ2-5; D gene ambiguous. Germline assignment: CDR1 SGHRS and CDR2 YFSETQ. Trimming pared 4 bases from V and 1 base from J, leaving 8 bases between. The CDR3 has 13 amino acids. CDR3 sequence: CASSPGFQETQYF. The DNA of the CDR3 is TGCGCCAGCAGCCCGGGCTTCCAAGAGACCCAGTACTTC.

The table lists this clonotype with many counts. V gene TRBV30 combines with J gene TRBJ2-7; D gene unclear. Between the trimmed V and J ends, which lost 2 bases and 3 bases, there was a span of 14 bases. This CDR3 region has 14 residues. The V gene's germline CDR1 is GTSNPN and CDR2 SVGIG (reference sequence). The CDR3 loop is CAWSLDTNLYEQYF. The DNA of the CDR3 is TGTGCCTGGAGTCTTGACACGAACCTCTACGAGCAGTACTTC. Together with reference TRBV30 and TRBJ2-7, the CDR3 gives the full variable domain: SQTIHQWPATLVQPVGSPLSLECTVEGTSNPNLYWYRQAAGRGLQLLFYSVGIGQISSEVPQNLSASRPQDRQFILSSKKLLLSDSGFYLCAWSLDTNLYEQYFGPGTRLTVT.

This clonotype was counted at least ten times. V usage is TRBV28 and J usage is TRBJ1-4, with 8 bases fitting TRBD1. Trimming took 4 bases from V and 5 from J; bases not matched to a gene: 9. From germline, CDR1 is MDHEN and CDR2 SYDVKM. This CDR3 comprises 16 residues. CDR3 nucleotide sequence: TGTGCCAGCAGTTCAGGGGGCCAGGGATTGAATGAAAAACTGTTTTTT. Translating it yields CASSSGGQGLNEKLFF.

Only a few counts were recorded for this clonotype. This sequence joins TRBV7-3 and TRBJ1-2; a possible D gene is TRBD1 (6 bases). V lost 5 bases and J 1 base, leaving 8 bases between the germline ends. The germline V gene encodes CDR1 SGHTA and CDR2 FQGTGA. There are 13 residues in the CDR3. The CDR3 loop reads CASSPDSNYGYTF. CDR3 coding DNA: TGTGCCAGCAGCCCGGACAGTAACTATGGCTACACCTTC.

The chain uses TRBV28 and TRBJ2-3; tentative D call: TRBD2 (7 bases). CDR3 size: 14 residues. Germline V gene sequence: CDR1 MDHEN, CDR2 SYDVKM. Trimming removed 5 bases at V and 7 bases at J, with 16 bases between. The CDR3 loop reads CASSKTGGTHTQYF. The CDR3 bases are TGTGCCAGCAGTAAAACGGGGGGCACGCATACGCAGTATTTT.

Here the CDR3 DNA reads TGCGCCAGCAGCTACCAGGGACTAGCGGGAGGTCCTTCCTACAATGAGCAGTTCTTC. Amino acid sequence: CASSYQGLAGGPSYNEQFF. The rearrangement links TRBV5-1 to TRBJ2-1; 15 bases align to TRBD2. This CDR3 spans 19 amino acids. Per the germline V gene, CDR1 is SGHRS and CDR2 is YFSETQ. V shed 3 bases and J 1 base; nucleotides not matched to a gene: 8.

As for this clonotype: At one end the junction does not follow the germline gene, possibly because of a read error. This chain connects TRBV20-1 to TRBJ2-7; 8 bases are a match to TRBD2. The germline gives CDR1 DFQATT, CDR2 SNEGSKA (reference sequence). The CDR3 loop spans 12 amino acids. Written as DNA, the CDR3 is TGCAGTGCCAGAGGTCGGGGGGGAGAGCAGTACTTC. Residues: CSARGRGGEQYF.

Many counts were recorded for this clonotype. V is TRBV20-1 and J is TRBJ1-1, with a possible D match to TRBD1 (6 bases). V gave up 2 bases and J gave up 5 bases, with 18 bases separating them. The CDR3 length is 15 residues. Per germline, CDR1 DFQATT and CDR2 SNEGSKA (reference sequence). The CDR3 loop reads CSARRTGIGSTEAFF. The CDR3 DNA follows: TGCAGTGCTAGACGTACAGGGATAGGGAGTACTGAAGCTTTCTTT.

V gene TRBV4-1 combines with J gene TRBJ2-7, with a weak D call TRBD1 (6 bases). V lost 1 base and J lost 2, with 12 bases in between. The CDR3 is 15 amino acids. Germline V gene lookup returns CDR1 MGHRA and CDR2 YSYEKL. CDR3 region: CASSQGAGVTYEQYF. In DNA form, the CDR3 reads TGCGCCAGCAGCCAAGGGGCAGGGGTAACCTACGAGCAGTACTTC.

In its sample, this clonotype was seen a few times. The rearrangement uses TRBV12-3 or TRBV12-4 and TRBJ2-2; 8 positions match TRBD2. With 6 bases clipped from V and 2 bases from J, the junction kept 2 bases outside the gene matches. This CDR3 has 14 residues. The CDR3 is CASRGLANTGELFF. The CDR3 bases are TGTGCCAGCAGAGGACTAGCTAACACCGGGGAGCTGTTTTTT.

There are many counts of this clonotype. V gene TRBV5-4 combines with J gene TRBJ2-2; D unresolved. Trimming took 2 bases from V and 2 from J, leaving 7 bases between them. CDR1 is SGHNT, CDR2 YYREEE, per germline (reference sequence). The CDR3 is 14 residues long. The CDR3 region has the DNA TGTGCCAGCAGCTTCACTCAAAACACCGGGGAGCTGTTTTTT. Protein product: CASSFTQNTGELFF.

This clonotype has a handful of counts. The chain carries TRBV20-1 and TRBJ1-1, with D tentatively TRBD1 (5 bases). CDR1 DFQATT and CDR2 SNEGSKA come from the germline V gene (reference sequence). CDR3 size: 14 residues. Trimming cost V 3 bases and J 1 base, with 12 bases left between them. For the CDR3, the DNA is TGCAGTGCTAGTCGATGGACACCGAACACTGAAGCTTTCTTT. This sequence encodes CSASRWTPNTEAFF.

This clonotype was picked up a small number of times. The chain recombines TRBV2 with TRBJ1-1; D remains ambiguous. This CDR3 has 13 residues. The germline V and J ends were trimmed by 5 bases and 10 bases, with 17 bases remaining between them. Germline-derived CDR1 and CDR2 are SNHLY and FYNNEI. For the CDR3, the DNA is TGTGCCAGCAGTCCTCGGGTCGCCCGATTAGCTTTCTTT. Encoded protein: CASSPRVARLAFF.

In DNA, the CDR3 is TGCGCCAGCAGCTTGGTAAACGACGGCTCCTACGAGCAGTACTTC. Protein: CASSLVNDGSYEQYF. The rearrangement joins TRBV5-1 to TRBJ2-7; D gene unclear. Trimming shortened V by 0 bases and J by 0 bases, and 10 bases separated the two germline ends. Germline V CDR1 and CDR2: SGHRS, YFSETQ. CDR3 length equals 15 residues.

This clonotype was recorded many times. V is TRBV11-2 and J is TRBJ2-1, with D perhaps TRBD1 or TRBD2 (6 bases each). The V and J ends lost 6 bases and 0 bases respectively, with 12 bases between them. The CDR3 has 15 residues. CDR1 and CDR2 from the germline V gene are SGHAT and FQNNGV. The CDR3 sequence is CASSQGRGSYNEQFF. The CDR3 DNA follows: TGTGCCAGCAGTCAGGGGCGGGGCTCCTACAATGAGCAGTTCTTC. Combining the CDR3 with reference TRBV11-2 and TRBJ2-1 gives the whole variable domain EAGVAQSPRYKIIEKRQSVAFWCNPISGHATLYWYQQILGQGPKLLIQFQNNGVVDDSQLPKDRFSAERLKGVDSTLKIQPAKLEDSAVYLCASSQGRGSYNEQFFGPGTRLTVL.